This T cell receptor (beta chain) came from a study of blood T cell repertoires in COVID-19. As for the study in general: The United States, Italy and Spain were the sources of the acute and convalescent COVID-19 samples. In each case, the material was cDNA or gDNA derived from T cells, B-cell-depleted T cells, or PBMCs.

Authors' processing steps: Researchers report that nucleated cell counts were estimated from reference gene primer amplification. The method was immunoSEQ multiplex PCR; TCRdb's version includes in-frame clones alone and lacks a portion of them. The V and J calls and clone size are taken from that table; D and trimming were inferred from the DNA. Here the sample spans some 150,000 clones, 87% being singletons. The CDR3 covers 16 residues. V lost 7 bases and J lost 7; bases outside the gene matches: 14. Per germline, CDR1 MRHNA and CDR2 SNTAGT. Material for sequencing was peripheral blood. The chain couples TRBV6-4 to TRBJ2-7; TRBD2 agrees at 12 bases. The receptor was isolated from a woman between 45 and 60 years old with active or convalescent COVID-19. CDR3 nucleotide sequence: TGTGCCAGCACCGACCGGCTAGCGGGGGGGTTTGGTGAGCAGTACTTC. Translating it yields CASTDRLAGGFGEQYF.